The clone carrying this T cell receptor beta chain appeared many times. TCR beta CDR3 sequences were amplified from RNA transcripts. The study used the HTBI primer set for a first-round RT-PCR of the TCR CDR3. TCRdb independently ran MiXCR on the multiplex PCR reads; one entry per CDR3 protein. Seen here are roughly 290,000 distinct CDR3 sequences, 12% to 15% observed once, and the top ten hold roughly 7.7%. The data belong to a study of T cells in Graves' hyperthyroidism and ophthalmopathy. Overall study context: Initial diagnosis, before any treatment, was when peripheral blood was collected.

V lost 3 bases, J lost 5 bases, and 2 bases stayed unmatched. CDR1 and CDR2 (germline): DFQATT, SNEGSKA (reference sequence). CDR3 length equals 14 residues. The chain links TRBV20-1 to TRBJ2-1, with 12 nucleotides matching TRBD2. Sequenced material: blood. The receptor comes from a woman in her thirties or forties with Graves' hyperthyroidism. The CDR3 is CSASGLAGHNEQFF. The CDR3 bases are TGCAGTGCTAGTGGACTAGCGGGGCACAATGAGCAGTTCTTC.